The TCR beta chain described here comes from a study of tumor-infiltrating lymphocytes in localized non-small cell lung cancer. For this clone: The antigen remains undetermined. The junction shows a germline mismatch at one end, possibly a read error.

The CDR3 loop spans 13 amino acids. Germline values: CDR1 SSHAT, CDR2 FNYEAQ (reference sequence). Overall study findings and caveats: No link was found between tumor T-cell fraction and recurrence-free survival.

Clones were read by immunoSEQ multiplex PCR, and TCRdb kept only the in-frame ones, dropping some. The sample gives about 14,000 clones, around 81% of which show up once; 2% to 3% is in the top ten. The chain is built from TRBV7-7 and TRBJ1-4; D remains ambiguous. Sequencing was carried out using lung tumor tissue. This clonotype was sampled from a human donor with non-small cell lung cancer. The CDR3 spells CASSLGAREKLFF. In DNA form, the CDR3 reads TGTGCTAGCAGCTTAGGAGCCCGGGAAAAACTGTTTTTT.